The source of this T cell receptor beta chain is a study of blood T cell repertoires in COVID-19. Grouping used clinical history reported by participants in a survey and questionnaire. In this sample, this clone turned up a few times. Per the original data handling: Cell counts per sample came from amplifying reference gene primers. Repertoires were generated with immunoSEQ multiplex PCR, while TCRdb's copy carries only in-frame clones and drops some. For V, J and clone size, that table is used; D and trimming come from the DNA. The sample lists approximately 490,000 clones; 75% to 90% were seen once. V lost 8 bases and J lost 11; bases outside the gene matches: 9. The CDR3 runs 14 residues. Germline CDR1 and CDR2: MGHRA and YSYEKL.

The chain is built from TRBV4-1 and TRBJ1-6; TRBD1 matches 10 bases. The sequenced sample was PBMCs or T cells enriched from blood (not recorded which). The TCR originated in a woman aged 60 to 75 who had recovered from COVID-19. The CDR3 loop reads CASDSGTGEPPLHF. CDR3 coding DNA: TGCGCCAGCGATTCCGGGACAGGGGAGCCACCCCTCCACTTT.